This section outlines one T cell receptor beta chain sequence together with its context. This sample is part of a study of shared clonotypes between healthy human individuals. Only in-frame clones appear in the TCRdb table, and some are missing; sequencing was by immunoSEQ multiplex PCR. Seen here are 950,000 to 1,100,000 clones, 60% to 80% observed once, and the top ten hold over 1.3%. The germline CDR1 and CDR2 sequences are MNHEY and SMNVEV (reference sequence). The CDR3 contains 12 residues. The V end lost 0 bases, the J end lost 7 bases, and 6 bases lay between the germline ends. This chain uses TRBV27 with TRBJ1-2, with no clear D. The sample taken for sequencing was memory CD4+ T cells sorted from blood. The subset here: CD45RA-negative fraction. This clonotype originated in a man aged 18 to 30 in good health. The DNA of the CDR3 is TGTGCCAGCAGTTTATCTGGGTTTGGCTACACCTTC. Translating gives CASSLSGFGYTF.